These 14 T cell receptor beta chains share one sample of origin, sequenced in a study of T-cell memory formation after mild COVID-19. Each CDR3 protein is one row after TCRdb ran MiXCR on the 5' RACE reads. The sample lists about 320,000 distinct CDR3 sequences, 14% occurring once. Sequenced input: PBMCs or a T cell subset sorted from them (not recorded which). Every receptor here comes from a man younger than 30 who had mild COVID-19 (a few samples of this study predate the infection). Cell type and time point are not known.

The chain employs TRBV6-4 and TRBJ2-4, with D unresolved. The CDR3 is made up of 13 amino acids. The germline V gene encodes CDR1 MRHNA and CDR2 SNTAGT. V was pared by 3 bases and J by 1 base, with 4 bases between. CDR3 residues: CASSEGAKNIQYF. In nucleotides, the CDR3 is TGTGCCAGCAGTGAGGGGGCCAAAAACATTCAGTACTTC.

This clonotype came up a few times. V usage is TRBV5-5 and J usage is TRBJ2-2; D is uncertain. CDR1 and CDR2 (germline): SGHKS, YYEKEE (reference sequence). The V and J ends lost 0 bases and 3 bases respectively, with 9 bases between them. The CDR3 covers 15 residues. In DNA, the CDR3 is TGTGCCAGCAGCTTGGGGCCCGTAGACACCGGGGAGCTGTTTTTT. Translated, it gives CASSLGPVDTGELFF.

In its sample, this clonotype was seen a few times. The V call is TRBV7-9, the J call TRBJ1-6; D might be TRBD1 (5 bases). The germline V and J ends were trimmed by 2 bases and 10 bases, with 12 bases remaining between them. The CDR3 length is 14 residues. Germline V lookup: CDR1 SEHNR, CDR2 FQNEAQ (reference sequence). CDR3 nucleotides: TGTGCCAGCAGCTTATCAGGGTTGGGGTCACCCCTCCACTTT. It specifies CASSLSGLGSPLHF. The full variable domain, in which reference TRBV7-9 and TRBJ1-6 provide the parts outside the CDR3, is DTGVSQNPRHKITKRGQNVTFRCDPISEHNRLYWYRQTLGQGPEFLTYFQNEAQLEKSRLLSDRFSAERPKGSFSTLEIQRTEQGDSAMYLCASSLSGLGSPLHFGNGTRLTVT.

The rearrangement uses TRBV6-5 and TRBJ2-2; D is uncertain. The V gene's germline CDR1 is MNHEY and CDR2 SVGAGI. V lost 4 bases to trimming and J lost 4 bases, with 4 bases between them. The CDR3 extends over 12 amino acids. CDR3 sequence: CASSWPTGELFF. CDR3 coding DNA: TGTGCCAGCAGTTGGCCCACCGGGGAGCTGTTTTTT.

The chain has TRBV7-9 and TRBJ1-4; a weak D match, TRBD1 (5 bases). The germline V and J ends were trimmed by 4 bases and 7 bases, with 22 bases remaining between them. The CDR3 contains 17 residues. Germline assignment: CDR1 SEHNR and CDR2 FQNEAQ (reference sequence). CDR3 protein: CASSSRRYSGFGEKLFF. The CDR3 coding sequence is TGTGCCAGCAGCTCTCGGAGGTACTCAGGGTTCGGTGAAAAACTGTTTTTT.

In its sample, this clonotype was seen a few times. The V call is TRBV4-2, the J call TRBJ1-2, with D unclear. V lost 1 base to trimming and J lost 3 bases, with 6 bases between them. The CDR3 has 13 residues. Germline values: CDR1 LGHNA, CDR2 YNFKEQ. The CDR3 loop reads CASSQVEDYGYTF. As DNA, the CDR3 is TGTGCCAGCAGCCAAGTTGAGGACTATGGCTACACCTTC.

CDR3 nucleotide sequence: TGTGCCAGCAGTTTAGGCAGGGCTGGGGCCAACGTCCTGACTTTC. Translated: CASSLGRAGANVLTF. This sequence joins TRBV12-3 or TRBV12-4 and TRBJ2-6, with D perhaps matching TRBD1 (5 bases). Between the trimmed V and J ends, which lost 1 base and 2 bases, there was a span of 6 bases. The CDR3 is 15 amino acids.

The J gene is TRBJ2-1, the V gene TRBV4-1, with 7 bases that match TRBD1. Trimming removed 6 bases from V and 7 bases from J; junction bases left unmatched: 12. There are 15 residues in the CDR3. Germline lookup yields CDR1 MGHRA and CDR2 YSYEKL. The CDR3 region is CASSQPGQPSNEQFF. CDR3 DNA: TGCGCCAGCAGTCAACCGGGACAGCCAAGTAATGAGCAGTTCTTC.

This clonotype was observed a handful of times. The rearrangement joins TRBV9 to TRBJ2-5; D perhaps matches TRBD2 (6 bases). Germline V gene data show CDR1 as SGDLS and CDR2 as YYNGEE. This CDR3 contains 15 residues. The ends were cut back, 0 bases at V and 0 bases at J, with 9 bases in the middle. CDR3 coding DNA: TGTGCCAGCAGCGTAGGGACTACGTACCAAGAGACCCAGTACTTC. It translates to CASSVGTTYQETQYF.

The genes are TRBV4-3 and TRBJ2-6; D ambiguous. The CDR3 is made up of 16 amino acids. From germline, CDR1 is LGHNA and CDR2 YSLEER. V was clipped by 0 bases and J by 0 bases, with 6 bases between them. The CDR3 DNA reads as TGCGCCAGCAGCCAAGATTGGGCCTCTGGGGCCAACGTCCTGACTTTC. This gives the protein CASSQDWASGANVLTF.

This clonotype showed up many times. V is TRBV18 and J is TRBJ1-1; TRBD1 aligns across 8 bases. CDR3 length equals 13 residues. The germline CDR1 and CDR2 sequences are KGHSH and LQKENI. With 6 bases clipped from V and 6 bases from J, the junction kept 6 bases outside the gene matches. The CDR3 bases are TGTGCCAGCTCGGGGACAGGTTGGGCTGAAGCTTTCTTT. Translated, it gives CASSGTGWAEAFF.

The chain uses TRBV28 and TRBJ2-7; 7 nucleotides agree with TRBD1. The V segment lost 6 bases and the J segment 0 bases; nucleotides outside the gene matches: 2. Germline assignment: CDR1 MDHEN and CDR2 SYDVKM. CDR3 length equals 13 residues. The DNA for the CDR3 is TGTGCCAGCAGGGACAGGTCCTCCTACGAGCAGTACGTC. Its protein product is CASRDRSSYEQYV.

V gene TRBV7-2 combines with J gene TRBJ1-6, with D possibly TRBD1 on 6 matching bases. Per the germline V gene, CDR1 is SGHTA and CDR2 is FQGNSA. The CDR3 runs 15 residues. Trimming shortened V by 7 bases and J by 5 bases, and 15 bases separated the two germline ends. The CDR3 region is CASTTGGTHNSPLHF. The CDR3, as DNA: TGTGCCAGCACGACGGGGGGCACCCATAATTCACCCCTCCACTTT.

This clonotype has a handful of counts. The rearrangement joins TRBV12-3 or TRBV12-4 to TRBJ1-1, with TRBD1 identical over 9 bases. Germline trimming cut 3 bases from V and 6 bases from J; bases unmatched to any gene: 2. CDR3 length equals 13 residues. The CDR3 nucleotides are TGTGCCAGCAGTTTGGGACAGGGCCCTGAAGCTTTCTTT. It translates to CASSLGQGPEAFF.